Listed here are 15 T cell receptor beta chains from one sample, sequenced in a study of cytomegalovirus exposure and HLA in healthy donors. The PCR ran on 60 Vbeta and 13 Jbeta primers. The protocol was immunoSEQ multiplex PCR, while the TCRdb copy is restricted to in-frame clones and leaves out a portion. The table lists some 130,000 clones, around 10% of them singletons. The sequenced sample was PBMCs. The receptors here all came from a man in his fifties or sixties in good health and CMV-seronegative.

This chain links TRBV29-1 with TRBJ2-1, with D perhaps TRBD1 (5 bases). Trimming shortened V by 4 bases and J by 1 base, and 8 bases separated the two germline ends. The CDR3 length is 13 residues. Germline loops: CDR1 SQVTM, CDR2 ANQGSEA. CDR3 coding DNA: TGCAGCGTTGCGACAGTTTCCTACAATGAGCAGTTCTTC. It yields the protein CSVATVSYNEQFF.

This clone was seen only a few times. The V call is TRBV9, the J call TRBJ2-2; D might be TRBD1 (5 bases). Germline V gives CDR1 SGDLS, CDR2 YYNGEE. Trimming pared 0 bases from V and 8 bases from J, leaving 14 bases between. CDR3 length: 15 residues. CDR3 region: CASSVEGRAQGELFF. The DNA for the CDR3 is TGTGCCAGCAGCGTAGAGGGCAGGGCCCAGGGGGAGCTGTTTTTT. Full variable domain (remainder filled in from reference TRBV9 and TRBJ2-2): DSGVTQTPKHLITATGQRVTLRCSPRSGDLSVYWYQQSLDQGLQFLIQYYNGEERAKGNILERFSAQQFPDLHSELNLSSLELGDSALYFCASSVEGRAQGELFFGEGSRLTVL.

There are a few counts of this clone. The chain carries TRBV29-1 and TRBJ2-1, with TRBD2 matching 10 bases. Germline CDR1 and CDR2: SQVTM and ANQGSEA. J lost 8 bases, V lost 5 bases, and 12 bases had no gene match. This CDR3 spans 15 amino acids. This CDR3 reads CSVPRSGRALDEQFF. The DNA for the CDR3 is TGCAGCGTTCCGCGAAGCGGGAGGGCCCTCGATGAGCAGTTCTTC.

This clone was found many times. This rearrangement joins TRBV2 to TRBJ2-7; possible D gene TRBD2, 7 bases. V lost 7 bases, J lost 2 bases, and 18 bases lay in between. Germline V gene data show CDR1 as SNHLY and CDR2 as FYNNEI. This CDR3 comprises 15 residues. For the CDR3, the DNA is TGTGCCAGCAAGCCAGGGGCGGGGGAGACCTACGAGCAGTACTTC. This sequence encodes CASKPGAGETYEQYF.

The CDR3 DNA follows: TGTGCCAGCAGTTTTTCGGACAGGGTAATTGGCGGGGAGCTGTTTTTT. This translates into CASSFSDRVIGGELFF. The V gene is TRBV27, the J gene TRBJ2-2, with 8 bases lining up with TRBD1. The J segment lost 7 bases and the V segment lost 3 bases, leaving 10 bases of the junction unmatched. Germline V lookup: CDR1 MNHEY, CDR2 SMNVEV (reference sequence). The CDR3 runs 16 residues.

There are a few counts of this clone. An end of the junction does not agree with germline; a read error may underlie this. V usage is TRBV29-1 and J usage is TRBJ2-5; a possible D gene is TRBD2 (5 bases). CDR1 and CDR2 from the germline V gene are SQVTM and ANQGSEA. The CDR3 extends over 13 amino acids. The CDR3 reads CSVGGGERENQYF. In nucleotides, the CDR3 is TGCAGCGTTGGTGGTGGGGAAAGGGAGAACCAGTACTTC.

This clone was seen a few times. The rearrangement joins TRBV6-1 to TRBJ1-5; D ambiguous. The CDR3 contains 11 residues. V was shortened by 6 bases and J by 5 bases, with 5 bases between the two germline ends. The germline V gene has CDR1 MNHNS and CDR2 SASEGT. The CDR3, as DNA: TGTGCCAGCAGGGAGGATCAGCCCCAGCATTTT. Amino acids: CASREDQPQHF.

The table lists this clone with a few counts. CDR3 region: CTSSQAGGIAGLTDTQYF. The CDR3 DNA reads as TGCACCAGCAGCCAAGCGGGGGGTATCGCGGGGCTCACAGATACGCAGTATTTT. J is TRBJ2-3 and V is TRBV1; the table's TRBD2 call for D was not verified on the DNA. TRBV1 is marked as a pseudogene. The CDR3 sequence is 18 residues long.

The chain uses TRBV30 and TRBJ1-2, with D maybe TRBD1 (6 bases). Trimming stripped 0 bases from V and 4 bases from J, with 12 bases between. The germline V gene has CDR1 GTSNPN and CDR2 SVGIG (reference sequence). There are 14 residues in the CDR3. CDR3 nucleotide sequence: TGTGCCTGGAGTGTTTCAGGGGCCAGCTATGGCTACACCTTC. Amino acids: CAWSVSGASYGYTF.

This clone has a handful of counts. Written as DNA, the CDR3 is TGTGCCAGCAGCAAACCGAGGCTAGCGGGAGTTTGGGCAGATACGCAGTATTTT. Amino acid sequence: CASSKPRLAGVWADTQYF. The chain is built from TRBV2 and TRBJ2-3, with 10 bases lining up with TRBD2. Looked up from germline, CDR1 is SNHLY and CDR2 is FYNNEI. J gave up 4 bases and V 6 bases, and 16 bases lay outside the gene matches. There are 18 residues in the CDR3.

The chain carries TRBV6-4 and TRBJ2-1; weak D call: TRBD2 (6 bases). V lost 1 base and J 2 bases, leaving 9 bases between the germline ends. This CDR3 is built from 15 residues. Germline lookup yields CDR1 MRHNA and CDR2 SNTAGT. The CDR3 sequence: CASSDYPGAYNEQFF. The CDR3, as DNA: TGTGCCAGCAGTGACTATCCGGGGGCCTACAATGAGCAGTTCTTC.

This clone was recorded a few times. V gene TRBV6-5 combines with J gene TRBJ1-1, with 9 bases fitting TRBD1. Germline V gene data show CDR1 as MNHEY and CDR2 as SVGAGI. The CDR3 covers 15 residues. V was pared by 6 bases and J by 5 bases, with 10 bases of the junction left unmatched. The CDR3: CASRGGGTGTTEAFF. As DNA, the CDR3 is TGTGCCAGCAGGGGGGGAGGGACAGGGACGACTGAAGCTTTCTTT.

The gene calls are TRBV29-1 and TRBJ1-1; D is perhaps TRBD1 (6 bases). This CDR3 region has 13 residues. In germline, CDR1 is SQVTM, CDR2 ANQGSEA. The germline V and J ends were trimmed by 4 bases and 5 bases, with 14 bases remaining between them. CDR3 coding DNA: TGCAGCGTTGTACAGACAGGCGAAACTGAAGCTTTCTTT. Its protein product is CSVVQTGETEAFF.

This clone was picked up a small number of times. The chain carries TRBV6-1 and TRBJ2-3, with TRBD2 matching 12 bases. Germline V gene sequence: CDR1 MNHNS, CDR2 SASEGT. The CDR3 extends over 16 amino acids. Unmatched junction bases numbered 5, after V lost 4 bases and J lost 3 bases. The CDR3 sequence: CASSARTSGITDTQYF. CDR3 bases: TGTGCCAGCAGTGCGAGGACTAGCGGGATAACAGATACGCAGTATTTT.

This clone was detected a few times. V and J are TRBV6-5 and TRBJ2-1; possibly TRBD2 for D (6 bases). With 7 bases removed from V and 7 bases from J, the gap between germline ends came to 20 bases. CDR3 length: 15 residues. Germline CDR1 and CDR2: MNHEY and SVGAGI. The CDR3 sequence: CASMSGVSIRNEQFF. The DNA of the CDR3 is TGTGCCAGCATGTCGGGGGTCAGCATAAGGAATGAGCAGTTCTTC.